This T cell receptor beta chain was identified during a study of T cells after yellow fever vaccination. This clonotype was picked up a small number of times. TCRdb fed the 5' RACE reads into MiXCR, producing one record per CDR3 protein. This sample has over 300,000 distinct CDR3 sequences, with approximately 4% found just once. The sequence was obtained from a man between 18 and 35 years old who received the YFV17D yellow fever vaccine. The material was PBMCs, obtained 5 days after the yellow fever booster vaccination.

Here the CDR3 reads CASSFADSRNTIYF. The CDR3 DNA reads TGTGCCAGCAGTTTTGCGGACAGCCGAAACACCATATATTTT. The chain carries TRBV28 and TRBJ1-3; tentative D call: TRBD1 (6 bases). The CDR3 is 14 residues long. The ends were cut back, 3 bases at V and 5 bases at J, with 11 bases in the middle. Germline assignment: CDR1 MDHEN and CDR2 SYDVKM.